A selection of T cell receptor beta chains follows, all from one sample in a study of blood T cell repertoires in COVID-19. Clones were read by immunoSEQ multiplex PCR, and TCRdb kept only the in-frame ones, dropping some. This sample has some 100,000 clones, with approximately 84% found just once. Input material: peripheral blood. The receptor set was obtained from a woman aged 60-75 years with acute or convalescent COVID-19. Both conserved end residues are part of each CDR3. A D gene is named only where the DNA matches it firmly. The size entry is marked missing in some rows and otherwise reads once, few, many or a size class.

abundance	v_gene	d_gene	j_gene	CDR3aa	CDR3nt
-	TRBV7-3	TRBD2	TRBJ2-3	CASSSGLAGLADTQYF	TGTGCCAGCAGCTCGGGACTAGCGGGGCTAGCAGATACGCAGTATTTT
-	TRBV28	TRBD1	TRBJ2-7	CASRTSGQGQQYF	TGTGCCAGCAGGACCTCGGGACAGGGTCAGCAGTACTTC
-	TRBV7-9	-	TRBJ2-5	CASSLAQAQETQYF	TGTGCCAGCAGCTTAGCACAGGCCCAAGAGACCCAGTACTTC
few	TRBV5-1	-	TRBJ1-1	CASSLVASASEAFF	TGCGCCAGCAGCTTGGTGGCCAGCGCATCTGAAGCTTTCTTT
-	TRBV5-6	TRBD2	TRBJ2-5	CASSGTSVRETQYF	TGTGCCAGCAGCGGGACTAGCGTTAGAGAGACCCAGTACTTC
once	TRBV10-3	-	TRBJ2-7	CAISKDFSYREQYF	TGTGCCATCAGCAAGGACTTTTCGTACCGCGAGCAGTACTTC
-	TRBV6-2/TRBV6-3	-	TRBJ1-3	CASSDRPSSGNTIYF	TGTGCCAGCAGTGACAGGCCCAGCTCTGGAAACACCATATATTTT
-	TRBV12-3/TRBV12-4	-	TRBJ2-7	CASSFETYEQYF	TGTGCCAGCAGTTTCGAGACCTACGAGCAGTACTTC
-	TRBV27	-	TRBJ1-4	CASSLLRGEKLFF	TGTGCCAGCAGTCTTCTACGGGGTGAGAAACTGTTTTTT
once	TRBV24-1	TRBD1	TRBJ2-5	CATSDTRTGGWQETQYF	TGTGCCACCAGTGATACAAGGACAGGGGGCTGGCAAGAGACCCAGTACTTC
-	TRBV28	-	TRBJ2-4	CASSLPGRGGNIQYF	TGTGCCAGCAGTTTGCCTGGACGGGGTGGAAACATTCAGTACTTC
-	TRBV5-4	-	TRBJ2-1	CASSLGGSTNNEQFF	TGTGCCAGCAGCTTGGGAGGAAGTACAAACAATGAGCAGTTCTTC
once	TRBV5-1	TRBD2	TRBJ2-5	CASSSGLAGLQETQYF	TGCGCCAGCAGCTCGGGACTAGCGGGGCTCCAAGAGACCCAGTACTTC
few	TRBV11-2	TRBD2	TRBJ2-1	CASSQGLAGDSSYNEQFF	TGTGCCAGCAGCCAGGGACTAGCGGGGGATAGCTCCTACAATGAGCAGTTCTTC
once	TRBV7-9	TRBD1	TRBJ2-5	CASSTRPDRADETQYF	TGTGCCAGCAGCACAAGGCCGGACAGGGCTGACGAGACCCAGTACTTC
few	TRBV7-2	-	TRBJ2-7	CASSLLGGASYEQYF	TGTGCCAGCAGCTTACTTGGGGGGGCCTCCTACGAGCAGTACTTC
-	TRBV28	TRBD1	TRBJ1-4	CASRSGGDEKLFF	TGTGCCAGCAGGTCAGGGGGCGATGAAAAACTGTTTTTT
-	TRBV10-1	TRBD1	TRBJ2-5	CASSATHRGLAQETQYF	TGCGCCAGCAGTGCGACTCACAGGGGGTTGGCCCAAGAGACCCAGTACTTC
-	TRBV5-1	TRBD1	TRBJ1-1	CASSLGATGGIGNTEAFF	TGCGCCAGCAGCTTGGGGGCCACAGGGGGCATTGGGAACACTGAAGCTTTCTTT
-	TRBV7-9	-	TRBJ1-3	CASSPRASGNTIYF	TGTGCCAGCAGCCCCCGCGCCTCTGGAAACACCATATATTTT
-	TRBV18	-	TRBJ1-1	CASSPPAGAGTEAFF	TGTGCCAGCTCACCACCGGCGGGGGCTGGAACTGAAGCTTTCTTT
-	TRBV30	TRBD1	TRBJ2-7	CACLGQGARYEQYF	TGTGCCTGCCTAGGACAGGGGGCGAGGTACGAGCAGTACTTC
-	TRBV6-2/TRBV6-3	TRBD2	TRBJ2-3	CASSTDYSGGPGF	TGTGCCAGCAGTACCGACTATAGCGGGGGGCCAGGTTTT
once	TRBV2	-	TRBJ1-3	CASSDNGNRDF	TGTGCCAGCAGTGATAATGGTAATCGGGATTTT
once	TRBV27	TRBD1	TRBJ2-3	CATRTGPLATQYF	TGTGCCACCCGGACAGGCCCACTGGCTACGCAGTATTTT
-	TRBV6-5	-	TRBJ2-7	CASRSDTSYEQYF	TGTGCCAGCAGATCGGACACCTCCTACGAGCAGTACTTC
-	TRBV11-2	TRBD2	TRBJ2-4	CASSLGTSGGSLAKNIQYF	TGTGCCAGCAGCTTAGGAACTAGCGGGGGCTCCCTAGCCAAAAACATTCAGTACTTC
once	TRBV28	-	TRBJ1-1	CASSHSNRNTEAFF	TGTGCCAGCAGTCATTCCAACAGGAACACTGAAGCTTTCTTT
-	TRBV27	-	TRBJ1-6	CASSTLGSSYNSPLHF	TGTGCCAGCAGTACACTAGGGAGCTCCTATAATTCACCCCTCCACTTT
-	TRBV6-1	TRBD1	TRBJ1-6	CASSEGQGESPLHF	TGTGCCAGCAGTGAAGGGCAGGGGGAATCACCCCTCCACTTT
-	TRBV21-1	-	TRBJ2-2	CASSKLGQVLYTGELFF	TGTGCCAGCAGCAAATTGGGACAGGTCCTTTATACCGGGGAGCTGTTTTTT
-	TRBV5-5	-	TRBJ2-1	CASSWNTGSNNEQFF	TGTGCCAGCAGCTGGAATACCGGGAGCAACAATGAGCAGTTCTTC
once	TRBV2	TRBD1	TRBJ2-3	CASSAGGDTQYF	TGTGCCAGCAGTGCAGGGGGAGATACGCAGTATTTT
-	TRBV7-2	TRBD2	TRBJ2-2	CASRLAGGLNTGELFF	TGTGCCAGCAGACTAGCGGGGGGATTAAACACCGGGGAGCTGTTTTTT
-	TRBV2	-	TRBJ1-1	CASSEAPRAMNTEAFF	TGTGCCAGCAGTGAAGCTCCCAGGGCAATGAACACTGAAGCTTTCTTT
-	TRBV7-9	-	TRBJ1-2	CASSLDSPGSGYGYTF	TGTGCCAGCAGCTTAGATTCGCCAGGTTCCGGCTATGGCTACACCTTC